This note documents a single T cell receptor (beta chain) sequence. Antigen specificity is unknown. Profiles of TCR beta VDJ and CDR3 were generated from a genomic DNA template. TCRdb fed the reads into MiXCR, producing one record per CDR3 protein. Of 450,000 to 600,000 distinct CDR3 sequences listed, around 30% are singletons. The CDR3 covers 15 residues. The germline V and J ends were trimmed by 6 bases and 4 bases, with 16 bases remaining between them. These data are taken from a study of CD8+CD57+ T cells in acquired aplastic anemia. Turning to the study itself: Sorted CD4+ plus CD8+ cells gave DNA averaging roughly 3 ug.

Whole-study findings and limits: Patients and controls turned out to have 25 to 30 CD8+ CDR3 sequences in common. Levels of CD8+ Simpson's diversity were not significantly distinct in patients versus controls.

Sequencing involved patients with CD8+CD57+ cell expansion previously shown by flow cytometry. The TCR was taken from a human donor with aplastic anemia. This chain uses TRBV12-3 or TRBV12-4 with TRBJ1-5; TRBD1 might be the D (5 bases). Sequenced input: sorted CD4+, CD8+, or CD8+CD57+ T cells (not recorded which) from PBMCs. Here the CDR3 DNA reads TGTGCCAGCAGACAGTCGGGCGGGGGGAATCAGCCCCAGCATTTT. Translation: CASRQSGGGNQPQHF.